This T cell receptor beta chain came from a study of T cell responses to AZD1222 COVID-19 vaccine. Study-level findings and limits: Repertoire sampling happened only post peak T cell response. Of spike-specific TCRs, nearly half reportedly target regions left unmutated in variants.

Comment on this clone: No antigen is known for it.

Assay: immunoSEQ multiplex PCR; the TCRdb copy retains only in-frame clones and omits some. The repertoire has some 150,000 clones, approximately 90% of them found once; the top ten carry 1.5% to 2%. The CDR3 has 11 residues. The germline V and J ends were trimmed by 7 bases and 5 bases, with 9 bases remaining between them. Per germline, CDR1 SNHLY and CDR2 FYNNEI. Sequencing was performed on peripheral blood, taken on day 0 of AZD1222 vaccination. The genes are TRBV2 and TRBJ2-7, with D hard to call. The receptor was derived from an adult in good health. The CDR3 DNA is TGTGCCAGCACAATTGGGAACGAGCAGTACTTC. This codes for CASTIGNEQYF.